This T cell receptor beta chain was profiled in a study of shared clonotypes between healthy human individuals. Overall study context: Three plates were used per donor for CD4 naive, three for CD4 memory, two for CD8 naive and one for CD8 memory.

The repertoire was sequenced with immunoSEQ multiplex PCR; TCRdb's copy has only in-frame clones and lacks some. The repertoire includes hundreds of thousands of clones, about 91% of them detected once, and approximately 24% sits in the top ten. CDR1 and CDR2 (germline): MNHEY, SMNVEV (reference sequence). V lost 3 bases, J lost 3 bases, and 3 bases lay in between. The CDR3 covers 13 residues. Note on this clone: Its antigen is not known. The same CDR3 is also encoded by other DNA sequences in this sample.

Study-wide findings and caveats: Lower generation probabilities were found for non-shared clonotypes than for those shared by all four donors.

Naive CD8 cells, CD45RO-negative and positively selected for CCR7, excluded terminally differentiated effector memory CD45RA+ cells. The chain combines TRBV27 with TRBJ2-6; D unresolved. This receptor was obtained from a man aged 25-45 years in good health. The specimen sequenced was naive CD8+ T cells sorted from blood. The CDR3 sequence is CASSFSGANVLTF. The CDR3 region has the DNA TGTGCCAGCAGTTTCAGTGGGGCCAACGTCCTGACTTTC. Using reference TRBV27 and TRBJ2-6 for the parts outside the CDR3, the full variable domain is EAQVTQNPRYLITVTGKKLTVTCSQNMNHEYMSWYRQDPGLGLRQIYYSMNVEVTDKGDVPEGYKVSRKEKRNFPLILESPSPNQTSLYFCASSFSGANVLTFGAGSRLTVL.